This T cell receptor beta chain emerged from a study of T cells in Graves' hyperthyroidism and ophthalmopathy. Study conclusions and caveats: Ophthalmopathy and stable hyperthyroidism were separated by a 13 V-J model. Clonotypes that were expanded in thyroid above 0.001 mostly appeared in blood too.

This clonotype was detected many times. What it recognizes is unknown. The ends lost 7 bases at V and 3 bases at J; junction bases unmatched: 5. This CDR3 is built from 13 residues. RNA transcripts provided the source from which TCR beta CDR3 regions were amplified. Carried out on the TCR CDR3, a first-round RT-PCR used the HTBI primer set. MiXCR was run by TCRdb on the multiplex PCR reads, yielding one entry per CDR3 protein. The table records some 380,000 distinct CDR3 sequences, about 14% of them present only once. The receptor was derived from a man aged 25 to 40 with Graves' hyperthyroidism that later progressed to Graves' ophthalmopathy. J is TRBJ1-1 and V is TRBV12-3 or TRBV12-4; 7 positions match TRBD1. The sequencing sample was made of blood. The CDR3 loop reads CASNLTGDTEAFF. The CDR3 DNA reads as TGTGCCAGCAACCTTACAGGGGACACTGAAGCTTTCTTT.